Shown below are 27 T cell receptor beta chains from a single sample sequenced in a study of OX40 agonist ivuxolimab in advanced cancers. Libraries were prepared by immunoSEQ multiplex PCR; TCRdb keeps only in-frame clonotypes and omits some of them. Counted here are about 130,000 clones, more than 85% occurring once; the ten biggest clones make up roughly 1%. The material sequenced was CD4+ or CD8+ T cells sorted from blood, taken in a trial of the OX40 agonist ivuxolimab. The source of these receptors is an adult with an advanced solid tumor such as melanoma, head and neck, liver or kidney cancer.

V and J are TRBV11-2 and TRBJ2-7, with TRBD1 identical over 7 bases. V shed 2 bases and J 5 bases; nucleotides not matched to a gene: 12. CDR3 size: 16 residues. CDR1 is SGHAT and CDR2 is FQNNGV in the germline V gene. The CDR3 here is CASSLLDLGQSDEQYF. The DNA of the CDR3 is TGTGCCAGCAGCTTATTGGATCTGGGACAGTCGGACGAGCAGTACTTC.

The V gene is TRBV7-2, the J gene TRBJ2-5; D remains ambiguous. This CDR3 contains 13 residues. The V gene lost 7 bases and the J gene lost 3 bases, with 12 bases spanning the gap. From germline, CDR1 is SGHTA and CDR2 FQGNSA. CDR3: CASTTPPKETQYF. The CDR3 DNA reads TGTGCCAGCACAACCCCACCCAAAGAGACCCAGTACTTC.

The CDR3 spells CASSPGPKTGLVEQYF. DNA of the CDR3: TGTGCCAGCTCACCAGGGCCAAAGACGGGTCTTGTCGAGCAGTACTTC. The V call is TRBV18, the J call TRBJ2-7; unclear D gene. V lost 2 bases and J lost 6, with 20 bases in between. CDR1 is KGHSH, CDR2 LQKENI, per germline. The CDR3 extends over 16 amino acids.

This chain uses TRBV29-1 with TRBJ2-7; D might be TRBD1 (6 bases). Per the germline V gene, CDR1 is SQVTM and CDR2 is ANQGSEA. The CDR3 is 12 residues long. Trimming shortened V by 4 bases and J by 3 bases, and 10 bases separated the two germline ends. CDR3 sequence reads: CSVGQVRYEQYF. The CDR3 bases are TGCAGCGTTGGACAGGTTCGCTACGAGCAGTACTTC.

This CDR3 is CASSVSGSTADTQYF. CDR3 sequence (DNA): TGTGCCAGCAGCGTATCCGGCTCGACCGCAGATACGCAGTATTTT. The chain is built from TRBV9 and TRBJ2-3; no clear D. Germline V lookup: CDR1 SGDLS, CDR2 YYNGEE. Trimming removed 1 base from V and 4 bases from J, with 13 bases in between. The CDR3 is 15 residues long. The whole variable domain, remainder taken from reference TRBV9 and TRBJ2-3, is DSGVTQTPKHLITATGQRVTLRCSPRSGDLSVYWYQQSLDQGLQFLIQYYNGEERAKGNILERFSAQQFPDLHSELNLSSLELGDSALYFCASSVSGSTADTQYFGPGTRLTVL.

This clone has only one observation. The rearrangement uses TRBV5-6 and TRBJ2-1, with D maybe TRBD1 (5 bases). This CDR3 has 15 residues. Germline lookup yields CDR1 SGHDT and CDR2 YYEEEE. Trimming pared 0 bases from V and 1 base from J, leaving 8 bases between. CDR3 coding DNA: TGTGCCAGCAGCTTGGAAACAGGATCCTACAATGAGCAGTTCTTC. Protein sequence: CASSLETGSYNEQFF.

The chain has TRBV11-2 and TRBJ2-1; 12 nucleotides agree with TRBD2. The V and J ends lost 0 bases and 3 bases, in that order; junction bases with no gene match: 12. This CDR3 region has 20 residues. Germline-derived CDR1 and CDR2 are SGHAT and FQNNGV. CDR3 sequence: CASSLDGLAGGYRYYNEQFF. Here the CDR3 DNA reads TGTGCCAGCAGCTTAGATGGGCTAGCGGGGGGGTATCGATACTACAATGAGCAGTTCTTC.

This chain joins TRBV6-6 and TRBJ2-3; 8 bases fit TRBD1. The CDR3 is 13 amino acids. CDR1 and CDR2 (germline): MNHNY, SVGAGI (reference sequence). The V segment lost 6 bases and the J segment 4 bases; nucleotides outside the gene matches: 3. This CDR3 is CASRDRGPDTQYF. The CDR3 region has the DNA TGTGCCAGCAGAGACAGGGGCCCAGATACGCAGTATTTT.

This sequence joins TRBV9 and TRBJ2-2; D perhaps matches TRBD2 (6 bases). The V end was cut by 2 bases, the J end by 0 bases, with 11 bases between. The CDR3 is 16 amino acids. The germline gives CDR1 SGDLS, CDR2 YYNGEE. In nucleotides, the CDR3 is TGTGCCAGCAGCGTGTTTGGCGGGGCGAACACCGGGGAGCTGTTTTTT. The encoded protein is CASSVFGGANTGELFF.

The chain combines TRBV19 with TRBJ2-4; 8 bases map to TRBD1. Germline CDR1 LNHDA, CDR2 SQIVND (reference sequence). The CDR3 is 15 residues long. Unmatched junction bases numbered 13, after V lost 7 bases and J lost 8 bases. The CDR3 spells CASTSLRDRIDIQYF. The CDR3 coding sequence is TGTGCCAGTACCTCCCTTAGGGACAGGATAGACATTCAGTACTTC.

This chain uses TRBV10-3 with TRBJ1-2; no clear D. Germline CDR1 is ENHRY and CDR2 is SYGVKD. This CDR3 has 11 residues. With 10 bases removed from V and 7 bases from J, the gap between germline ends came to 13 bases. Here the CDR3 DNA reads TGTGCCAGCACCGTCGTAGGTGGCTACACCTTC. Protein: CASTVVGGYTF.

The chain carries TRBV11-2 and TRBJ1-1, with D unclear. The V gene lost 2 bases and the J gene lost 1 base, with 2 bases spanning the gap. Per germline, CDR1 SGHAT and CDR2 FQNNGV. The CDR3 runs 12 residues. Here the CDR3 DNA reads TGTGCCAGCAGCTTAAGGAACACTGAAGCTTTCTTT. Translating gives CASSLRNTEAFF.

This chain joins TRBV27 and TRBJ2-1, with TRBD2 as a possible D gene (5 bases). Germline V gene sequence: CDR1 MNHEY, CDR2 SMNVEV (reference sequence). Trimming stripped 1 base from V and 5 bases from J, with 15 bases between. CDR3 length equals 16 residues. The chain's CDR3 is CASSLFRRADDNEQFF. The CDR3, as DNA: TGTGCCAGCAGTTTATTCAGGCGGGCTGATGACAATGAGCAGTTCTTC.

The genes are TRBV19 and TRBJ2-7; TRBD2 aligns across 10 bases. This CDR3 comprises 18 residues. Trimming cost V 4 bases and J 2 bases; bases outside gene matches: 14. CDR1 and CDR2 (germline): LNHDA, SQIVND (reference sequence). CDR3 coding DNA: TGTGCCAGTAGTACTCCCGCAGGGACTAGCGCGCATACCTACGAGCAGTACTTC. Amino acids: CASSTPAGTSAHTYEQYF.

This chain connects TRBV18 to TRBJ2-3; D is uncertain. V was clipped by 3 bases and J by 0 bases, with 10 bases between them. CDR3 length equals 15 residues. The germline gives CDR1 KGHSH, CDR2 LQKENI. This CDR3 reads CASSPAGLSTDTQYF. The CDR3 DNA sequence: TGTGCCAGCTCACCCGCAGGTTTAAGCACAGATACGCAGTATTTT.

V and J are TRBV7-3 and TRBJ2-1; the match to TRBD1 covers 8 bases. CDR3 length equals 15 residues. The germline V gene has CDR1 SGHTA and CDR2 FQGTGA. Trimming cost V 3 bases and J 2 bases; bases outside gene matches: 3. In nucleotides, the CDR3 is TGTGCCAGCAGCTTTGGACAGGGTACCTACAATGAGCAGTTCTTC. It codes for CASSFGQGTYNEQFF.

This chain connects TRBV7-9 to TRBJ1-2; maybe TRBD1 (5 bases). Germline V gene lookup returns CDR1 SEHNR and CDR2 FQNEAQ (reference sequence). V was pared by 5 bases and J by 3 bases, with 16 bases between. The CDR3 consists of 15 residues. CDR3 coding DNA: TGTGCCAGCAGCCCAATCCCGGTGGGGGACTATGGCTACACCTTC. It translates to CASSPIPVGDYGYTF.

This chain joins TRBV5-4 and TRBJ1-1; no clear D. The CDR3 has 13 residues. V lost 0 bases, J lost 1 base, and 4 bases lay in between. In germline, CDR1 is SGHNT, CDR2 YYREEE (reference sequence). In DNA form, the CDR3 reads TGTGCCAGCAGCTTGGCTCCGAACACTGAAGCTTTCTTT. Its protein is CASSLAPNTEAFF.

The chain has TRBV28 and TRBJ2-7; TRBD2 aligns across 10 bases. The junction had 4 bases not matched to a gene; V was cut back by 6 bases and J by 2 bases. Germline V CDR1 and CDR2: MDHEN, SYDVKM. This CDR3 region has 14 residues. CDR3 nucleotide sequence: TGTGCCAGCAGCCCTAGCGGGGGAGCCTACGAGCAGTACTTC. This encodes CASSPSGGAYEQYF.

This clone appeared a single time. The chain joins TRBV7-3 to TRBJ2-1; D is unclear. Germline V gene sequence: CDR1 SGHTA, CDR2 FQGTGA. The germline V and J ends were trimmed by 2 bases and 5 bases, with 13 bases remaining between them. The CDR3 loop spans 15 amino acids. As DNA, the CDR3 is TGTGCCAGCAGCTTAGTACCCACAGACGACAATGAGCAGTTCTTC. Its translation is CASSLVPTDDNEQFF.

The chain uses TRBV6-5 and TRBJ1-2, with D uncertain. Germline assignment: CDR1 MNHEY and CDR2 SVGAGI. The CDR3 extends over 11 amino acids. V was trimmed by 8 bases and J by 6 bases, leaving 10 bases between them. CDR3 sequence reads: CASSVGDGYTF. The CDR3 nucleotides read TGTGCCAGCTCCGTGGGAGATGGCTACACCTTC.

The rearrangement joins TRBV18 to TRBJ1-2; D gene ambiguous. Germline CDR1 and CDR2: KGHSH and LQKENI. V lost 3 bases, J lost 4 bases, and 9 bases lay in between. The CDR3 has 13 residues. The CDR3 loop is CASSPGPRYGYTF. CDR3 in DNA: TGTGCCAGCTCACCCGGGCCTCGCTATGGCTACACCTTC.

This chain joins TRBV10-3 and TRBJ1-2, with 9 positions matching TRBD1. Per the germline V gene, CDR1 is ENHRY and CDR2 is SYGVKD. With V trimmed by 4 bases and J by 6 bases, 3 bases remained unmatched. The CDR3 is made up of 13 amino acids. The CDR3 bases are TGTGCCATCAGTGCCGGGGACAGGGATGGCTACACCTTC. Its protein is CAISAGDRDGYTF.

The V gene is TRBV18, the J gene TRBJ1-3; D is ambiguous. The CDR3 consists of 15 residues. V gave up 10 bases and J gave up 3 bases, with 19 bases separating them. The V gene's germline CDR1 is KGHSH and CDR2 LQKENI. This CDR3 is CATTSRAIDGNTIYF. For the CDR3, the DNA is TGTGCCACCACGTCCCGGGCCATAGATGGAAACACCATATATTTT.

This chain links TRBV1 with TRBJ1-2; the table assigns TRBD1, which was not confirmed against the DNA. TRBV1 constitutes a pseudogene. This CDR3 is 16 amino acids long. CDR3 nucleotide sequence: TGCACCAGCAGCCAAGGACAGGGACCTCCTAACTATGGCTACACCTTC. Its protein product is CTSSQGQGPPNYGYTF.

This chain joins TRBV7-2 and TRBJ1-2; TRBD1 might be the D (6 bases). CDR1 is SGHTA and CDR2 is FQGNSA in the germline V gene. Trimming removed 3 bases from V and 4 bases from J, with 9 bases in between. The CDR3 loop spans 13 amino acids. CDR3 residues: CASSFQGFYGYTF. As DNA, the CDR3 is TGTGCCAGCAGCTTCCAGGGGTTCTATGGCTACACCTTC.

The CDR3 is CASSSDRGGPNSPLHF. In DNA form, the CDR3 reads TGCGCCAGCAGCTCCGACAGGGGGGGGCCTAATTCACCCCTCCACTTT. This chain connects TRBV5-1 to TRBJ1-6; TRBD1 agrees at 9 bases. Germline assignment: CDR1 SGHRS and CDR2 YFSETQ. The junction had 7 bases not matched to a gene; V was cut back by 3 bases and J by 6 bases. The CDR3 runs to 16 residues. Drawing the rest from reference TRBV5-1 and TRBJ1-6, the complete variable domain is KAGVTQTPRYLIKTRGQQVTLSCSPISGHRSVSWYQQTPGQGLQFLFEYFSETQRNKGNFPGRFSGRQFSNSRSEMNVSTLELGDSALYLCASSSDRGGPNSPLHFGNGTRLTVT.